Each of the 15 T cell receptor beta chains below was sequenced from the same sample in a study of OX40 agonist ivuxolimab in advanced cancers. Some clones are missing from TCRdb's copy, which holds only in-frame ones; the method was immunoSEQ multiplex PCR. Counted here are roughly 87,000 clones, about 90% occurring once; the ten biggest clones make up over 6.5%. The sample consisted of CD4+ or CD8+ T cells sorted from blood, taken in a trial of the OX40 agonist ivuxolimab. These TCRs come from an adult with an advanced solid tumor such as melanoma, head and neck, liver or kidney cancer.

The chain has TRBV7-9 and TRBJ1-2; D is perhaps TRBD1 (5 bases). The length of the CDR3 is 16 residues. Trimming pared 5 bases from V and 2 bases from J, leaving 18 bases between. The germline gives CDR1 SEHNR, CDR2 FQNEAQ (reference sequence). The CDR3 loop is CASSLLGATTNYGYTF. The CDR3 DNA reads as TGTGCCAGCAGCCTCTTAGGGGCAACAACAAACTATGGCTACACCTTC.

CDR3 nucleotides: TGTGCCAGCAGCTTAGTGGGGAGGGGCCCCTACGAGCAGTACTTC. Residues: CASSLVGRGPYEQYF. J is TRBJ2-7 and V is TRBV7-8, with 7 bases aligning to TRBD2. After removal of 1 base from V and 2 bases from J, the junction contained 5 bases not matched to a gene. This CDR3 contains 15 residues. Germline lookup yields CDR1 SGHVS and CDR2 FQNEAQ.

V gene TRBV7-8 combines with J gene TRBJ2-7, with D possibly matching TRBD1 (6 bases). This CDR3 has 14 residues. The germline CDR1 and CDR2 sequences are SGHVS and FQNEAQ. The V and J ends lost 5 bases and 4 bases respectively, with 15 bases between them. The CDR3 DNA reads TGTGCCAGCAGCCTACCTGGACAGAGATACGAGCAGTACTTC. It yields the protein CASSLPGQRYEQYF.

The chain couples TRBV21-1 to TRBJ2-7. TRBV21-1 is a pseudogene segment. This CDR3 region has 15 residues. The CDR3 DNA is TGTGCCAGCACTCGGGGGATCGGGGGCCGGGTTGAGCAGTACTTC. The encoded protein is CASTRGIGGRVEQYF.

As DNA, the CDR3 is TGTGCCAGCAGCTTAGGGGGGCCCACAGATACGCAGTATTTT. This sequence encodes CASSLGGPTDTQYF. The chain employs TRBV7-7 and TRBJ2-3; D may be TRBD1 (6 bases). Germline CDR1 and CDR2: SSHAT and FNYEAQ (reference sequence). The CDR3 consists of 14 residues. Between the trimmed V and J ends, which lost 1 base and 2 bases, there was a span of 7 bases.

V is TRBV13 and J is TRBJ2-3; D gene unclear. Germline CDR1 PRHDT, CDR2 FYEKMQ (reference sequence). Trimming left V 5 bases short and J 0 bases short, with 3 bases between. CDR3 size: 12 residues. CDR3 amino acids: CASSLSTDTQYF. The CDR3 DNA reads TGTGCCAGCAGCCTGAGCACAGATACGCAGTATTTT.

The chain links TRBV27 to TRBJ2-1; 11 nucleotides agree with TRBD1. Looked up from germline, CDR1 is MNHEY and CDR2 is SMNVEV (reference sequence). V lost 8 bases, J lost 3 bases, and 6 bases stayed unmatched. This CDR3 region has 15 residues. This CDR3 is CASGSGTGGYNEQFF. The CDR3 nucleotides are TGTGCCAGCGGGTCCGGGACAGGGGGCTACAATGAGCAGTTCTTC.

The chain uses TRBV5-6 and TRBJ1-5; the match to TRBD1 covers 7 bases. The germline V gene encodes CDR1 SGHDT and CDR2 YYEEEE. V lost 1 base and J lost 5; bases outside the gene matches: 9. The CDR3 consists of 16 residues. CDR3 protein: CASSLLVQGPYQPQHF. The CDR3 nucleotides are TGTGCCAGCAGCTTGCTGGTACAGGGGCCCTATCAGCCCCAGCATTTT.

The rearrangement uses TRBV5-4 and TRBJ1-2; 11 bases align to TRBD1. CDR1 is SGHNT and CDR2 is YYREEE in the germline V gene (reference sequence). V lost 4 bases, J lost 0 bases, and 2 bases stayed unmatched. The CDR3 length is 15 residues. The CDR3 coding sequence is TGTGCCAGCAGCCTGGGACAGGGGGCTAACTATGGCTACACCTTC. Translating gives CASSLGQGANYGYTF.

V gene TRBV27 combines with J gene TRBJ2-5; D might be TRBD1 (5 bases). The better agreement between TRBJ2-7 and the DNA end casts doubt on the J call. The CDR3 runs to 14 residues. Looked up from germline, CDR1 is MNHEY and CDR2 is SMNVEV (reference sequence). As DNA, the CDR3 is TGTGCCAGCAGTCCCTCGACGACAGCCTACGAGCAGTACTTC. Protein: CASSPSTTAYEQYF.

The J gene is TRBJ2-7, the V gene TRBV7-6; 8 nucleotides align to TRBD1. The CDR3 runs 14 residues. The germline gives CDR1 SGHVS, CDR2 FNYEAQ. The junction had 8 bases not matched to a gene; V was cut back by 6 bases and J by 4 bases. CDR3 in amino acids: CASSPGQGTYEQYF. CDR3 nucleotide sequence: TGTGCCAGCAGTCCCGGACAGGGTACATACGAGCAGTACTTC.

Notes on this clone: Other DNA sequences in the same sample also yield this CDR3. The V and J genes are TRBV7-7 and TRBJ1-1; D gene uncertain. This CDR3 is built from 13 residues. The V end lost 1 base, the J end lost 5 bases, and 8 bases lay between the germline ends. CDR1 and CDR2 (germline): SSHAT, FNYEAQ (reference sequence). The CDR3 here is CASSLGAGTEAFF. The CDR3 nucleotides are TGTGCCAGCAGCTTAGGGGCCGGTACTGAAGCTTTCTTT. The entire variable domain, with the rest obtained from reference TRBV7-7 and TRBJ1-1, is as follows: GAGVSQSPRYKVTKRGQDVTLRCDPISSHATLYWYQQALGQGPEFLTYFNYEAQPDKSGLPSDRFSAERPEGSISTLTIQRTEQRDSAMYRCASSLGAGTEAFFGQGTRLTVV.

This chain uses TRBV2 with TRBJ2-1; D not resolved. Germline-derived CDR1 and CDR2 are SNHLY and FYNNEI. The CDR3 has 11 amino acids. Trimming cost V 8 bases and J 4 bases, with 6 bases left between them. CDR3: CASEVYNEQFF. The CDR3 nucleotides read TGTGCCAGCGAGGTGTACAATGAGCAGTTCTTC.

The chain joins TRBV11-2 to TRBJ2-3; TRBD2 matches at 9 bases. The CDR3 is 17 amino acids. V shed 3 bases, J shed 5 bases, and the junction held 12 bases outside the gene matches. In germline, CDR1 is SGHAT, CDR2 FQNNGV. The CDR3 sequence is CASSFTPRGGAVDTQYF. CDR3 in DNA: TGTGCCAGCAGCTTTACCCCTCGCGGGGGGGCCGTAGATACGCAGTATTTT.

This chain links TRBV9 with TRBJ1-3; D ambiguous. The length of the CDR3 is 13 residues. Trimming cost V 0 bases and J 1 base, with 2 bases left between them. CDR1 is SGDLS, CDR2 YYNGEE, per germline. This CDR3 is CASSVGSGNTIYF. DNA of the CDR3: TGTGCCAGCAGCGTAGGATCTGGAAACACCATATATTTT.